Following are 17 T cell receptor beta chains from one sample sequenced in a study of T-cell reconstitution after alpha-beta-depleted transplantation in children. These receptors' antigens are unknown. A TCRbeta library incorporating unique molecular identifiers was prepared. Each CDR3 protein is one row after TCRdb ran MiXCR on the PCR reads. The table shows hundreds of thousands of distinct CDR3 sequences, with roughly 7.8% occurring only once. Study results and caveats: T-cell counts and diversity at one year following transplant were attributed mainly to newly produced T cells.

The sequencing used peripheral blood, collected 360 days after TCRalphabeta/CD19-depleted stem cell transplant. The origin of the receptors is a female patient aged 2-9 years who had a stem cell transplant for Fanconi anemia, so the T cells may come from the graft donor.

There are a few counts of this clonotype. The CDR3 DNA is TGCGCCAGCAGCCAAGGGGGGGACAGTTCCTACGAGCAGTACTTC. Its protein product is CASSQGGDSSYEQYF. The genes are TRBV4-3 and TRBJ2-7; D is possibly TRBD1 (7 bases). Germline values: CDR1 LGHNA, CDR2 YSLEER. V lost 1 base, J lost 1 base, and 11 bases lay in between. The CDR3 is made up of 15 amino acids.

In its sample, this clonotype was seen many times. V is TRBV5-4 and J is TRBJ1-2; 8 nucleotides agree with TRBD1. Germline V gives CDR1 SGHNT, CDR2 YYREEE (reference sequence). V was pared by 7 bases and J by 8 bases, with 4 bases of the junction left unmatched. This CDR3 comprises 11 residues. CDR3 residues: CASQGAQGYTF. In nucleotides, the CDR3 is TGTGCCAGCCAGGGGGCGCAAGGCTACACCTTC.

The rearrangement links TRBV7-9 to TRBJ1-5; D gene ambiguous. The CDR3 is 15 residues long. Germline V gene lookup returns CDR1 SEHNR and CDR2 FQNEAQ (reference sequence). Trimming took off 5 bases at V and 1 base at J, with 12 bases between the two ends. The CDR3 nucleotides are TGTGCCAGCAGCCACTTGAGGAAAAGCAATCAGCCCCAGCATTTT. Its protein product is CASSHLRKSNQPQHF.

The chain carries TRBV20-1 and TRBJ2-2; D is undetermined. Trimming pared 1 base from V and 6 bases from J, leaving 9 bases between. Germline V gene data show CDR1 as DFQATT and CDR2 as SNEGSKA (reference sequence). The CDR3 spans 13 residues. CDR3 in amino acids: CSARVRSAGELFF. The CDR3 DNA reads TGCAGTGCTAGAGTCCGGTCTGCCGGGGAGCTGTTTTTT.

This clonotype has a count of ten or more. The chain recombines TRBV20-1 with TRBJ2-1; 11 bases fit TRBD2. The V gene end was trimmed by 5 bases and the J gene end by 4 bases; junction bases not matched to a gene: 4. The CDR3 runs 14 residues. From germline, CDR1 is DFQATT and CDR2 SNEGSKA (reference sequence). As DNA, the CDR3 is TGCAGTGCTGTACTAGCGGGGGCATACAATGAGCAGTTCTTC. This gives the protein CSAVLAGAYNEQFF.

This clonotype showed up just a few times. V gene TRBV7-9 combines with J gene TRBJ2-2; perhaps TRBD1 as D (6 bases). V was pared by 5 bases and J by 7 bases, with 14 bases between. This CDR3 has 14 amino acids. CDR1 and CDR2 from the germline V gene are SEHNR and FQNEAQ (reference sequence). The CDR3 spells CASSDSGDLGELFF. The DNA for the CDR3 is TGTGCCAGCAGCGATTCAGGGGATCTCGGGGAGCTGTTTTTT.

This clonotype showed up many times. This sequence joins TRBV4-2 and TRBJ2-1; 11 bases map to TRBD2. The CDR3 extends over 17 amino acids. V shed 1 base, J shed 9 bases, and the junction held 11 bases outside the gene matches. The germline V gene encodes CDR1 LGHNA and CDR2 YNFKEQ. CDR3 loop: CASSQAQLAGVRSEQFF. The CDR3 DNA is TGTGCCAGCAGCCAAGCCCAACTAGCGGGAGTACGGAGTGAGCAGTTCTTC.

The table lists this clonotype with many counts. V gene TRBV27 combines with J gene TRBJ2-2; D is uncertain. The V end was cut by 6 bases, the J end by 3 bases, with 11 bases between. Germline V gene data show CDR1 as MNHEY and CDR2 as SMNVEV (reference sequence). This CDR3 region has 14 residues. Here the CDR3 reads CASRNKGYTGELFF. The CDR3 bases are TGTGCCAGCAGAAACAAAGGGTACACCGGGGAGCTGTTTTTT.

DNA for the CDR3: TGCGCCAGCAGCTTGGATCGTCTTTCCTACGAGCAGTACTTC. Amino acid sequence: CASSLDRLSYEQYF. The chain links TRBV5-1 to TRBJ2-7; unclear D gene. Per the germline V gene, CDR1 is SGHRS and CDR2 is YFSETQ. V was clipped by 0 bases and J by 1 base, with 8 bases between them. The CDR3 is 14 residues long.

This clonotype was seen ten or more times. The gene calls are TRBV12-3 or TRBV12-4 and TRBJ1-5, with 9 bases that match TRBD1. J was trimmed by 5 bases and V by 5 bases; bases with no gene match: 7. The CDR3 covers 15 residues. CDR3 sequence (DNA): TGTGCCAGCAGTCCCGGGACAGGGAGTTATCAGCCCCAGCATTTT. It codes for CASSPGTGSYQPQHF.

This clonotype was detected many times. The chain joins TRBV28 to TRBJ1-2; tentative D call: TRBD1 (6 bases). The CDR3 has 18 residues. Germline V CDR1 and CDR2: MDHEN, SYDVKM. V lost 8 bases, J lost 0 bases, and 25 bases lay in between. CDR3 loop: CASRHPVALRGSNYGYTF. CDR3 DNA sequence: TGTGCCAGCCGGCACCCGGTAGCCCTTAGGGGGTCTAACTATGGCTACACCTTC.

J is TRBJ2-3 and V is TRBV7-9, with D hard to call. The V gene lost 5 bases and the J gene lost 2 bases, with 14 bases spanning the gap. CDR3 length: 15 residues. Germline lookup yields CDR1 SEHNR and CDR2 FQNEAQ (reference sequence). The CDR3 nucleotides are TGTGCCAGCAGCGGAACCCGTCCCCCCACAGATACGCAGTATTTT. It codes for CASSGTRPPTDTQYF.

J is TRBJ2-3 and V is TRBV20-1, with 9 bases lining up with TRBD1. This CDR3 region has 13 residues. Losses at the gene ends were 6 bases for V and 5 bases for J; bases not matched to a gene: 6. Germline values: CDR1 DFQATT, CDR2 SNEGSKA (reference sequence). Here the CDR3 reads CSATTGGKDTQYF. The DNA for the CDR3 is TGCAGTGCGACGACAGGGGGGAAAGATACGCAGTATTTT.

This chain connects TRBV28 to TRBJ1-1; D perhaps matches TRBD1 (6 bases). V lost 4 bases to trimming and J lost 3 bases, with 15 bases between them. The CDR3 sequence is 15 residues long. CDR1 is MDHEN, CDR2 SYDVKM, per germline. CDR3 sequence (DNA): TGTGCCAGCAGTTCCCAGGGAGGGGGGGACACTGAAGCTTTCTTT. This gives the protein CASSSQGGGDTEAFF.

This clonotype was seen repeatedly, ten times or more. This CDR3 is CASSQGWDSTYEQYV. For the CDR3, the DNA is TGTGCCAGCAGTCAGGGATGGGACAGCACCTACGAGCAGTACGTC. The chain is built from TRBV28 and TRBJ2-7; 7 bases line up with TRBD1. This CDR3 has 15 residues. V trimming: 5 bases; J trimming: 2 bases; junction bases outside the gene matches: 9. Germline loops: CDR1 MDHEN, CDR2 SYDVKM.

This clonotype has a count of ten or more. The chain uses TRBV4-2 and TRBJ2-3; TRBD2 matches at 9 bases. Germline V gene lookup returns CDR1 LGHNA and CDR2 YNFKEQ. The CDR3 contains 16 residues. The trim removed 1 base at V and 4 bases at J, leaving 6 bases unmatched. The CDR3 protein is CASSQASSGSADTQYF. The DNA of the CDR3 is TGTGCCAGCAGCCAAGCTAGTAGCGGGAGTGCAGATACGCAGTATTTT.

This clonotype was counted between two and nine times. This CDR3 reads CASSLAAGSSGANVLTF. The CDR3 DNA reads TGTGCCAGCAGCTTAGCGGCCGGGTCTTCTGGGGCCAACGTCCTGACTTTC. The gene calls are TRBV7-9 and TRBJ2-6; D not resolved. V was cut by 0 bases and J by 1 base, with 10 bases left in between. The CDR3 is 17 amino acids. CDR1 is SEHNR, CDR2 FQNEAQ, per germline (reference sequence). The full variable domain, its missing parts supplied by reference TRBV7-9 and TRBJ2-6, is DTGVSQNPRHKITKRGQNVTFRCDPISEHNRLYWYRQTLGQGPEFLTYFQNEAQLEKSRLLSDRFSAERPKGSFSTLEIQRTEQGDSAMYLCASSLAAGSSGANVLTFGAGSRLTVL.